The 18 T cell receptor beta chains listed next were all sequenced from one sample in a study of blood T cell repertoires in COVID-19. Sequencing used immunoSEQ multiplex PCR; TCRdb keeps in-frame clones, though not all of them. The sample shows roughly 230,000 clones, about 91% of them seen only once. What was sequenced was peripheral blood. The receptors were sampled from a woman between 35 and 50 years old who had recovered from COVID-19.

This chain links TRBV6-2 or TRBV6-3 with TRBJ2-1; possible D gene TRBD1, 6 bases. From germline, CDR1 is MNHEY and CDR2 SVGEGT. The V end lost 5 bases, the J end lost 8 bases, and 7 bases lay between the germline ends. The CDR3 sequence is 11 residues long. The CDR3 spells CASSTGYEQFF. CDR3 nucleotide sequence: TGTGCCAGCAGTACAGGGTATGAGCAGTTCTTC.

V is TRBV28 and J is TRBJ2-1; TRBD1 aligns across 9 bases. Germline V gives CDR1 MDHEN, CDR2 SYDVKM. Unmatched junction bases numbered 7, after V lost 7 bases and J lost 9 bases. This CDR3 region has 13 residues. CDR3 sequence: CASTDRGATEQFF. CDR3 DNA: TGTGCCAGCACAGACAGGGGGGCAACTGAGCAGTTCTTC.

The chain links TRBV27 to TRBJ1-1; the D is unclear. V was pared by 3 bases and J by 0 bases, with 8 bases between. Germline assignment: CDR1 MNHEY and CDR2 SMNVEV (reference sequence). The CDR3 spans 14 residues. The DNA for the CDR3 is TGTGCCAGCAGTTTTGGAGATTTGAACACTGAAGCTTTCTTT. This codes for CASSFGDLNTEAFF.

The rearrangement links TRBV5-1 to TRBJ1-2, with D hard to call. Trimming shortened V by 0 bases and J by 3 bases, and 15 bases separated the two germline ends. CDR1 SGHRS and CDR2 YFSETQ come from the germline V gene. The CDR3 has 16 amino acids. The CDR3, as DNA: TGCGCCAGCAGCTTGGGGGGAGCAAAGGCTGACTATGGCTACACCTTC. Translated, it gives CASSLGGAKADYGYTF.

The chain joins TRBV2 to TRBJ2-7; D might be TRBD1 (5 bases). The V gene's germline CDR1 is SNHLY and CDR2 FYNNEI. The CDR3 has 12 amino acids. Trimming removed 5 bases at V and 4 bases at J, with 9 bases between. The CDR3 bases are TGTGCCAGCAGTCCTCAGGGATACGAGCAGTACGTC. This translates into CASSPQGYEQYV.

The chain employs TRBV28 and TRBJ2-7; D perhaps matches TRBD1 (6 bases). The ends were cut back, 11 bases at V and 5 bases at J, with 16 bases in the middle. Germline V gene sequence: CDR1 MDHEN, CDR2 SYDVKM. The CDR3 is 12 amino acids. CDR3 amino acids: CASTGWDNEQYF. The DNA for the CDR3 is TGTGCCTCGACAGGTTGGGATAACGAGCAGTACTTC.

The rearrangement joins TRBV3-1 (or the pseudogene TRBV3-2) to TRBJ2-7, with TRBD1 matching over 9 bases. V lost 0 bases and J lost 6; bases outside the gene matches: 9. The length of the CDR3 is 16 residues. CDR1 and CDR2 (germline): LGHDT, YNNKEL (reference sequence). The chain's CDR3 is CASSQEYTGGSCEQYV. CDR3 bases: TGTGCCAGCAGCCAAGAGTATACAGGGGGCAGTTGCGAGCAGTACGTC.

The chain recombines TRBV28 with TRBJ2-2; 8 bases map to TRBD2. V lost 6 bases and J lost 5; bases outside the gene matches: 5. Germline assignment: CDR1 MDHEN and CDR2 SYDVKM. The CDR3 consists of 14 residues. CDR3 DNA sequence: TGTGCCAGCAGCTCGGGGGGGCAAACCGGGGAGCTGTTTTTT. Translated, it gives CASSSGGQTGELFF.

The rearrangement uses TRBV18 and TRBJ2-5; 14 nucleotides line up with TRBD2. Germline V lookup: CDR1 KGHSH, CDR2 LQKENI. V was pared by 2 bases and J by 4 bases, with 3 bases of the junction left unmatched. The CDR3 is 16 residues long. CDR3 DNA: TGTGCCAGCTCACCAGGCGGACTAGCGGGGGGAGAGACCCAGTACTTC. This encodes CASSPGGLAGGETQYF.

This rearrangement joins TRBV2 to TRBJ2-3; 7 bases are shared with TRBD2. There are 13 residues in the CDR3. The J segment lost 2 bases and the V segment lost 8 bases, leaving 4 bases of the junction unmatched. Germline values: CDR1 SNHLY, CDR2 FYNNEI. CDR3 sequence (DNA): TGTGCCAGCTCCGGGAGGCTCACAGATACGCAGTATTTT. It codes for CASSGRLTDTQYF.

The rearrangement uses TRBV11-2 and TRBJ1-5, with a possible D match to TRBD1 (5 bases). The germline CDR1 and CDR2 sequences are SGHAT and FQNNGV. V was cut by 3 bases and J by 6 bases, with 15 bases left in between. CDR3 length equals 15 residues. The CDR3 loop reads CASSLSLGVGQPQHF. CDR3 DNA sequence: TGTGCCAGCAGCTTGAGTCTAGGGGTCGGTCAGCCCCAGCATTTT.

Here the CDR3 DNA reads TGTGCCAGCAGCTTAGTTAGCGGGGGGGTACCTTCTAGCACAGATACGCAGTATTTT. As protein: CASSLVSGGVPSSTDTQYF. This chain uses TRBV7-3 with TRBJ2-3; 11 bases match TRBD2. Germline CDR1 and CDR2: SGHTA and FQGTGA. Unmatched junction bases numbered 10, after V lost 2 bases and J lost 0 bases. The CDR3 runs to 19 residues.

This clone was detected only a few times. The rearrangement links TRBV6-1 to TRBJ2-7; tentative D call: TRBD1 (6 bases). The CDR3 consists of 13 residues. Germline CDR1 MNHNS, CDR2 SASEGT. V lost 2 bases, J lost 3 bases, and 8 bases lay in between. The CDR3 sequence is CASSETQGYEQYF. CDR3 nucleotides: TGTGCCAGCAGTGAAACACAGGGCTACGAGCAGTACTTC.

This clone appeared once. The CDR3 region is CATLGQGVADTQYF. The CDR3 DNA follows: TGTGCCACCCTCGGACAGGGTGTTGCAGATACGCAGTATTTT. The V call is TRBV2, the J call TRBJ2-3, with 8 bases fitting TRBD1. Germline V gene lookup returns CDR1 SNHLY and CDR2 FYNNEI. The V and J ends lost 10 bases and 4 bases, in that order; junction bases with no gene match: 10. This CDR3 spans 14 amino acids. The variable domain in full, completed from reference TRBV2 and TRBJ2-3, reads EPEVTQTPSHQVTQMGQEVILRCVPISNHLYFYWYRQILGQKVEFLVSFYNNEISEKSEIFDDQFSVERPDGSNFTLKIRSTKLEDSAMYFCATLGQGVADTQYFGPGTRLTVL.

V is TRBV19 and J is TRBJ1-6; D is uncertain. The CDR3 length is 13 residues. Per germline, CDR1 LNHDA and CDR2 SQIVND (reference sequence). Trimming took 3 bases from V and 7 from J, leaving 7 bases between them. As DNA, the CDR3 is TGTGCCAGTAGTATCGGGTCGAATTCACCCCTCCACTTT. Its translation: CASSIGSNSPLHF.

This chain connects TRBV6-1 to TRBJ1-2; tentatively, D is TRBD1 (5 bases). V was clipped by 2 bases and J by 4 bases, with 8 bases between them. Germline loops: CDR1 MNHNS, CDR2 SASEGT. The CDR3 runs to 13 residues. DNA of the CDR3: TGTGCCAGCAGTGAAAGGGGCGGCTATGGCTACACCTTC. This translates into CASSERGGYGYTF.

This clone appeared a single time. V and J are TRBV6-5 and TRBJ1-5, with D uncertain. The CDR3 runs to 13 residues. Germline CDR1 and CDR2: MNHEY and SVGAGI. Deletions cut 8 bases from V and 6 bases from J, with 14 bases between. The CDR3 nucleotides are TGTGCCAGCGGCACCCGCGGCGGTCAGCCCCAGCATTTT. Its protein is CASGTRGGQPQHF.

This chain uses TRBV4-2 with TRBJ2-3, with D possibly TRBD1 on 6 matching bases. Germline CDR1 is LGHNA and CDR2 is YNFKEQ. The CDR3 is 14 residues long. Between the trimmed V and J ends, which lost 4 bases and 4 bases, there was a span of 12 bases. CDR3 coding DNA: TGTGCCAGCAGCCTCGACAGGATCTCAGATACGCAGTATTTT. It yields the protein CASSLDRISDTQYF.